The present TCR beta chain was sequenced within a study of beta chain features in type 1 diabetes (dated by TCRdb to 2016 to 2019). At the level of the whole study: No differences in mean age, gender distribution, total cell number or subset yield were found between patients and healthy donors. A total of around 110,000,000 sorted cells were examined across all samples, and RNA yield correlated strongly with the number of cells per subset. The study compared TCRB repertoires of sorted circulating CD4+ T cell subsets between recently diagnosed type 1 diabetes patients and matched healthy donors. Whereas all 28 donors provided naive and central memory subsets, regulatory and stem cell-like memory subsets were isolated from just 8 patients and roughly 8 healthy donors.

Regarding this clone: This receptor's antigen is unknown. No quality values exist for individual bases; no much larger clone is one base distant.

The full study reports these points: HLA sub-analyses involved small numbers of individuals, so any influence of HLA type on TCRB rearrangement remained unresolved. Sequencing cDNA rather than genomic DNA could over-represent highly expressing activated cells, although activation and CD3 levels did not differ between groups. Shorter templates might be favored by PCR, yet because patient and control samples were amplified and corrected together, any such skew would affect both groups equally. Naive, central memory and regulatory TCRB repertoires appeared to be more similar among patients than among healthy donors. Type 1 diabetes patients showed a moderate but significant shortening of TCRB CDR3 length in all four CD4+ subsets. At VDJ recombination sites, patients with type 1 diabetes made fewer insertions and deleted more nucleotides, a pattern implying thymic rearrangement abnormalities.

Each donor gave one peripheral blood draw, averaging around 0.11 L, which was collected into heparinised tubes. Using a panel that included CD45RO, CCR7, CD25, CD127, CD95 and CD27, naive, central memory, regulatory and stem cell-like memory CD4+ T cells were sorted on a BD FACSAria II. Purity was above 98% for every sorted population. Right away, PBMCs were isolated by Lymphoprep density gradient centrifugation and were stained directly, with no culture step. To minimize batch effects, samples were stained and sorted in pairs, one healthy donor with one patient per experiment. The germline V gene yields SGHRS for CDR1 and YFSETQ for CDR2. Including the terminal cysteine and phenylalanine, the CDR3 comprises 14 residues. The only DNA kept is the CDR3, 42 bases in frame from the first base. The germline V and J ends show losses of 4 bases and 5 bases respectively, and no gene match explains 4 bases of the junction.

All of the isolated RNA was reverse transcribed with the High Capacity cDNA Reverse Transcription Kit, so expressed TCRB transcripts were sequenced. Deep immunoSEQ sequencing was applied to naive, central memory and regulatory T cell samples, giving an average of roughly 3.3 million total reads per sample. Sorted cells were lysed in RLT buffer, and RNA was extracted using DNase-treated RNeasy Micro or Mini kits according to cell number. Each cell subset was processed separately to prevent cross-contamination, with patient and healthy donor samples processed together. TCRB sequences were amplified from cDNA with the immunoSEQ multiplex PCR, producing 87-bp fragments spanning the CDR3 region. Sequencing of the amplicons was performed on the Illumina HiSeq platform. As for the original processing: Synthetic template baselines were used to correct PCR bias computationally, reads within Hamming distance 2 were collapsed together, and singletons that could not be merged were discarded. Reads were aligned against IMGT to assign V, D and J genes, CDR3 length and insertions or deletions at six rearrangement sites. Within each subset, clonotype counts were normalized to sorted cell number, and only after that were true diversity and Gini coefficients computed with the tcR R package. The overlap coefficient, calculated on TCRB nucleotide sequences, was used to quantify repertoire sharing. As a proxy for the pre-selection repertoire, out-of-frame TCRB sequences from naive cells were analyzed. Here the immuneACCESS table is served through TCRdb, limited to in-frame sequences with V and J called. Missing clones are a known gap in these copies; in checked studies unresolved V genes cover under half, and the rest lacks a known reason. The D gene and trimming were derived from the DNA, and the V and J assignments and clone size from that table. The sample includes a few hundred thousand clones, with around 12% observed a single time. The biggest ten clones account for about 0.01% of the sample.

The sample was naive CD4+ T cells from blood. The cell subset or site label, read with the paper, signifies: true naive CD4+ T cells. The TCR sequence derives from a woman younger than 30 with type 1 diabetes. Recombination connected TRBV5-1 to TRBJ2-1; the junction holds 9 bases that match TRBD2. The CDR3 reads CASSPLAGNNEQFF. The DNA sequence is given as TGCGCCAGCAGCCCTCTAGCGGGGAACAATGAGCAGTTCTTC. Outside the CDR3, residues come from the reference TRBV5-1 and TRBJ2-1 proteins, so the full variable domain is: KAGVTQTPRYLIKTRGQQVTLSCSPISGHRSVSWYQQTPGQGLQFLFEYFSETQRNKGNFPGRFSGRQFSNSRSEMNVSTLELGDSALYLCASSPLAGNNEQFFGPGTRLTVL.